A single sample gave rise to the 4 T cell receptor beta chains below, sequenced in a study of blood T cells in healthy people across ages. A sample-barcoded 5' primer and a J-beta primer mix were used in a second PCR of about 6 to 12 cycles. TCRdb fed the 5' RACE reads into MiXCR, producing one record per CDR3 protein. The sample contains roughly 830,000 distinct CDR3 sequences, around two thirds of which appear only once. Sequencing was done on a sample of blood. These receptors all stem from a man aged 30 to 39 in good health.

The chain uses TRBV6-5 and TRBJ1-6; D perhaps matches TRBD1 (6 bases). This CDR3 is 17 amino acids long. CDR1 is MNHEY, CDR2 SVGAGI, per germline. V lost 0 bases and J lost 4, with 13 bases in between. The CDR3 nucleotides are TGTGCCAGCAGTTACTCGTTTGGTACAGGGTATAATTCACCCCTCCACTTT. The encoded protein is CASSYSFGTGYNSPLHF.

The chain couples TRBV6-6 to TRBJ2-3; TRBD2 matches at 10 bases. Germline V gene sequence: CDR1 MNHNY, CDR2 SVGAGI (reference sequence). The length of the CDR3 is 17 residues. Germline trimming cut 2 bases from V and 3 bases from J; bases unmatched to any gene: 8. CDR3 sequence: CASSYGNLAGDTDTQYF. The CDR3 bases are TGTGCCAGCAGTTACGGAAATCTAGCGGGAGATACAGATACGCAGTATTTT.

The rearrangement uses TRBV7-3 and TRBJ2-5, with 15 bases aligning to TRBD2. The ends lost 4 bases at V and 5 bases at J; junction bases unmatched: 11. The CDR3 is 18 residues long. CDR1 is SGHTA and CDR2 is FQGTGA in the germline V gene. The CDR3 bases are TGTGCCAGCAGCTCTACCGGGACTAGCGGGGGGCCGATGGAGACCCAGTACTTC. It encodes CASSSTGTSGGPMETQYF.

The chain links TRBV4-3 to TRBJ1-2; the D gene is possibly TRBD1 (5 bases). CDR1 and CDR2 from the germline V gene are LGHNA and YSLEER. V was pared by 6 bases and J by 4 bases, with 18 bases between. CDR3 size: 15 residues. The CDR3 loop reads CASRAELGGSYGYTF. CDR3 nucleotides: TGCGCCAGCAGGGCGGAATTGGGGGGGTCCTATGGCTACACCTTC.